The clone carrying this T cell receptor (beta chain) was seen once. In the source study's methods: Amplification of reference gene primers was used by the study to estimate nucleated cell counts. This table comes from immunoSEQ multiplex PCR, and its TCRdb copy is limited to in-frame clones, with some not included. From that table come the V and J calls and clone size; the DNA was used to work out D and trimming. The sample lists 130,000 to 150,000 clones, 80% to 90% seen once, with about 8% in the top ten. The data were obtained in a study of blood T cell repertoires in COVID-19. The wider study: There were acute and convalescent COVID-19 samples, and they came from the United States, Italy and Spain. The cDNA or gDNA used as material had been derived from T cells, B-cell-depleted T cells, or PBMCs.

J lost 8 bases, V lost 3 bases, and 8 bases had no gene match. The CDR3 has 14 amino acids. Looked up from germline, CDR1 is SGHDT and CDR2 is YYEEEE. Seattle's enrolled individuals joined amid active infection and were then monitored longitudinally. The TCR was taken from a woman aged 55-70 years with COVID-19, enrolled during active disease. The sample was peripheral blood. J is TRBJ1-2 and V is TRBV5-6; 9 bases map to TRBD1. Here the CDR3 DNA reads TGTGCCAGCAGCTGGATACAGGGGGCTAGGGGCTACACCTTC. Protein: CASSWIQGARGYTF.